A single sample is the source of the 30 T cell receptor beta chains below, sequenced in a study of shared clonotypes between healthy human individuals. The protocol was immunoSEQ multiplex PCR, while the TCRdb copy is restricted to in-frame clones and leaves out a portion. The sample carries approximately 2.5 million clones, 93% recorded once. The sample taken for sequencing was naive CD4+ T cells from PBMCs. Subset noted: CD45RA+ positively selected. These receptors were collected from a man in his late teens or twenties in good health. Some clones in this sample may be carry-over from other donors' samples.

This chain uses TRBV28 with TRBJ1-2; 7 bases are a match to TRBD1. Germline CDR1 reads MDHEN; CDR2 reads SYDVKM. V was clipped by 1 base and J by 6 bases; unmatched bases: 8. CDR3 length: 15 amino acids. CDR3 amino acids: CASSLFKRGLDGYTF. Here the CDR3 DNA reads TGTGCCAGCAGTTTATTTAAGAGGGGGCTTGATGGCTACACCTTC.

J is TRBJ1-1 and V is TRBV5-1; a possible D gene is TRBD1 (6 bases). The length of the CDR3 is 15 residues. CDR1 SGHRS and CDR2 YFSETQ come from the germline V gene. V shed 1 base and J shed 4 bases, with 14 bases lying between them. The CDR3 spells CASSLYRASGTEAFF. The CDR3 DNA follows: TGCGCCAGCAGCTTGTACAGGGCAAGTGGCACTGAAGCTTTCTTT.

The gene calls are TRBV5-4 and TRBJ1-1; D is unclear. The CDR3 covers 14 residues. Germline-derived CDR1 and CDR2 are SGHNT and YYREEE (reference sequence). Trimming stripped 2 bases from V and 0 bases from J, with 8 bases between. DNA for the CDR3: TGTGCCAGCAGCTTTGACCTTATGAACACTGAAGCTTTCTTT. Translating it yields CASSFDLMNTEAFF. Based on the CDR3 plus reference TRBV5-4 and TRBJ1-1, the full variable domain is ETGVTQSPTHLIKTRGQQVTLRCSSQSGHNTVSWYQQALGQGPQFIFQYYREEENGRGNFPPRFSGLQFPNYSSELNVNALELDDSALYLCASSFDLMNTEAFFGQGTRLTVV.

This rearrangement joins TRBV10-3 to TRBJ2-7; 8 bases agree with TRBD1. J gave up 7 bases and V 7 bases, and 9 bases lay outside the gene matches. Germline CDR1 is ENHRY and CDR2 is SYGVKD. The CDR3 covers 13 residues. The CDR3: CAINQGATGEQYF. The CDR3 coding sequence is TGTGCCATCAATCAGGGGGCGACGGGTGAGCAGTACTTC.

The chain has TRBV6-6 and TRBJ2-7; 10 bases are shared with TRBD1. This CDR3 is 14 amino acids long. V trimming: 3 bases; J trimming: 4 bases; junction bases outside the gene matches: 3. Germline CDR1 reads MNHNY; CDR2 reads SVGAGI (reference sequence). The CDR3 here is CASSYRQGAYEQYF. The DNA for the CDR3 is TGTGCCAGCAGTTATCGACAGGGGGCTTACGAGCAGTACTTC.

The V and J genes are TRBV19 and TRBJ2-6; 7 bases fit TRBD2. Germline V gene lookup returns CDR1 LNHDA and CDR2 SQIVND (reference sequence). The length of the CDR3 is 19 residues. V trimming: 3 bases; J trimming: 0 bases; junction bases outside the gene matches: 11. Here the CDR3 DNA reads TGTGCCAGTAGTATTGATGGGCTAGCGGCCAACTCTGGGGCCAACGTCCTGACTTTC. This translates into CASSIDGLAANSGANVLTF.

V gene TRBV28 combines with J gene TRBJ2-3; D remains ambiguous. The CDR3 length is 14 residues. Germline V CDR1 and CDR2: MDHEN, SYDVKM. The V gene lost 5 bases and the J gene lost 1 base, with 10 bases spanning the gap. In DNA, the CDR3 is TGTGCCAGCAGTCGCTCCCGGGGCACAGATACGCAGTATTTT. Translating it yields CASSRSRGTDTQYF.

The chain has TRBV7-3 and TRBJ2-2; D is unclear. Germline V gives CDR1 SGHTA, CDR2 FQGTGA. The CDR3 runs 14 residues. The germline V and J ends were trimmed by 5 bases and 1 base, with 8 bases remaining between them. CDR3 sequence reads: CASSPTENTGELFF. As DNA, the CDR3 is TGTGCCAGCAGCCCCACAGAGAACACCGGGGAGCTGTTTTTT.

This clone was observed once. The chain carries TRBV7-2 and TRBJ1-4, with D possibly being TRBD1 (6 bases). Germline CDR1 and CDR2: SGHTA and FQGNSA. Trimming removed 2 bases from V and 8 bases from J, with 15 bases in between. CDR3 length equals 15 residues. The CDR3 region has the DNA TGTGCCAGCAGCTTAACAGGGTTTGGGCTAGAAAAACTGTTTTTT. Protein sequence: CASSLTGFGLEKLFF.

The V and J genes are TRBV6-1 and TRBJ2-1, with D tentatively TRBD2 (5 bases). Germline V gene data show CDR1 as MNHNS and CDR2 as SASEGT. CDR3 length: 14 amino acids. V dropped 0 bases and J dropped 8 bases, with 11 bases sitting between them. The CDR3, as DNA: TGTGCCAGCAGTGAAGCGCCAGCGGTGCATGAGCAGTTCTTC. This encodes CASSEAPAVHEQFF.

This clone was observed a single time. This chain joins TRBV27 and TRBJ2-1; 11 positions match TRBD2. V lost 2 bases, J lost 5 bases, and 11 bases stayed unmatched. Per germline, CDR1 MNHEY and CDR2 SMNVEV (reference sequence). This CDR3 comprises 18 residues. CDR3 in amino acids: CASSLRPSSGRGDNEQFF. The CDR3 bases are TGTGCCAGCAGTTTAAGGCCTAGTAGCGGGAGGGGTGACAATGAGCAGTTCTTC.

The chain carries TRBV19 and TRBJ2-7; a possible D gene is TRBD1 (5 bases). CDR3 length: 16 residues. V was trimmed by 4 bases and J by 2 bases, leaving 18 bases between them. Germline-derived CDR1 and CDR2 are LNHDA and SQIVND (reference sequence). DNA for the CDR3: TGTGCCAGTAGTACCAATGAGGCAGGGAAGGCCTACGAGCAGTACTTC. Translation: CASSTNEAGKAYEQYF.

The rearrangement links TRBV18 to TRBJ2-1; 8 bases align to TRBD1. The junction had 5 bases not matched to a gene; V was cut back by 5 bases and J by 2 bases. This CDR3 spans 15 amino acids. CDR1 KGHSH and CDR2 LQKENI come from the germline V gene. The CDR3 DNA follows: TGTGCCAGCTCATCCGGGACAGGAGCCTACAATGAGCAGTTCTTC. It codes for CASSSGTGAYNEQFF.

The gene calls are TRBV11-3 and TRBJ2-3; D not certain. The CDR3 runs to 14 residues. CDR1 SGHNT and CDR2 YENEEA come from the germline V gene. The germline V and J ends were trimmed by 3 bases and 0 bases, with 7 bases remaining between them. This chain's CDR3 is CASSFVQSTDTQYF. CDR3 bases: TGTGCCAGCAGCTTCGTCCAAAGCACAGATACGCAGTATTTT.

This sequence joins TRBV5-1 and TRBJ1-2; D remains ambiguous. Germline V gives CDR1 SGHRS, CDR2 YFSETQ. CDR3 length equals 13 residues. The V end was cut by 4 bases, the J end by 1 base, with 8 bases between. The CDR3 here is CASSTEFNYGYTF. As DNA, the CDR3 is TGCGCCAGCAGCACGGAGTTTAACTATGGCTACACCTTC. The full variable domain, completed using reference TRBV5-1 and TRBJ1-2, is KAGVTQTPRYLIKTRGQQVTLSCSPISGHRSVSWYQQTPGQGLQFLFEYFSETQRNKGNFPGRFSGRQFSNSRSEMNVSTLELGDSALYLCASSTEFNYGYTFGSGTRLTVV.

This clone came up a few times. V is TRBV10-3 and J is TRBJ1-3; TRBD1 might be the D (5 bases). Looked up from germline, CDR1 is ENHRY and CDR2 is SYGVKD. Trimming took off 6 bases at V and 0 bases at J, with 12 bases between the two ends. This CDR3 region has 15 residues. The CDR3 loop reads CAISPTADSGNTIYF. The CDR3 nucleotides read TGTGCCATCAGCCCGACAGCGGACTCTGGAAACACCATATATTTT.

For the CDR3, the DNA is TGTGCCAGCAGCTTAAGGACTAGCGAACAAGAGACCCAGTACTTC. It specifies CASSLRTSEQETQYF. The chain couples TRBV5-4 to TRBJ2-5, with TRBD2 identical over 9 bases. This CDR3 comprises 15 residues. Trimming cost V 2 bases and J 2 bases; bases outside gene matches: 4. Germline-derived CDR1 and CDR2 are SGHNT and YYREEE (reference sequence).

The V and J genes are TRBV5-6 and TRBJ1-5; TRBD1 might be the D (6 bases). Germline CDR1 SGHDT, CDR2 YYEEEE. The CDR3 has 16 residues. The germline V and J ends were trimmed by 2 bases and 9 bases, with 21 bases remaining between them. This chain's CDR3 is CASSFRSGESSGPQHF. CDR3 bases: TGTGCCAGCAGCTTTAGATCAGGGGAATCGAGTGGGCCCCAGCATTTT.

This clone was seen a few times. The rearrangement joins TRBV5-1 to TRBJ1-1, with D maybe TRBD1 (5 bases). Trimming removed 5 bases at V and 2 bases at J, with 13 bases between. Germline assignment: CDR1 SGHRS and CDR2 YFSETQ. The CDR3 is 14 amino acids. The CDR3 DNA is TGCGCCAGCAGTGCCCAGGGCGTCAACACTGAAGCTTTCTTT. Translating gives CASSAQGVNTEAFF.

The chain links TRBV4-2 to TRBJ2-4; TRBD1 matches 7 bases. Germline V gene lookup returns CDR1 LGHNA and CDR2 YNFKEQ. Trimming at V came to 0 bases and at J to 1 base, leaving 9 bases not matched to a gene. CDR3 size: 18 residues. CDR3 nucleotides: TGTGCCAGCAGCCAAGAGGGGCCTACAGGGGCGGCCAAAAACATTCAGTACTTC. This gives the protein CASSQEGPTGAAKNIQYF.

In nucleotides, the CDR3 is TGTGCCAGCAGCTTACTAGCGGGAATGAGGGAGCAGTTCTTC. Protein: CASSLLAGMREQFF. The genes are TRBV5-4 and TRBJ2-1; 10 bases map to TRBD2. The CDR3 has 14 residues. Germline trimming cut 2 bases from V and 10 bases from J; bases unmatched to any gene: 6. Per the germline V gene, CDR1 is SGHNT and CDR2 is YYREEE (reference sequence).

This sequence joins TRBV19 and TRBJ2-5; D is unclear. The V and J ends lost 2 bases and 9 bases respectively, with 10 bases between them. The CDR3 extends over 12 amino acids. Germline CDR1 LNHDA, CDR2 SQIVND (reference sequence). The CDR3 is CASSISAGAQYF. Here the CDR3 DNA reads TGTGCCAGTAGTATATCGGCTGGAGCCCAGTACTTC.

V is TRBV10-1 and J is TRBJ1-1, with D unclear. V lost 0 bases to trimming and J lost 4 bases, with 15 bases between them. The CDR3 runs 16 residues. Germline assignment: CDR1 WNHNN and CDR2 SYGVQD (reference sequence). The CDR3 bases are TGCGCCAGCAGTGAGTCGAAGGGAGGGTTGGGCACTGAAGCTTTCTTT. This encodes CASSESKGGLGTEAFF.

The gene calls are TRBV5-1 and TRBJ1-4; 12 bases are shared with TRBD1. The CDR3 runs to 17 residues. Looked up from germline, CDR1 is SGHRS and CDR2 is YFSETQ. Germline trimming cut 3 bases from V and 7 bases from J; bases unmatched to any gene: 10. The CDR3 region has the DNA TGCGCCAGCAGCTCGCTGGGGACAGGGGGCCAGTCTGAAAAACTGTTTTTT. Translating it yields CASSSLGTGGQSEKLFF.

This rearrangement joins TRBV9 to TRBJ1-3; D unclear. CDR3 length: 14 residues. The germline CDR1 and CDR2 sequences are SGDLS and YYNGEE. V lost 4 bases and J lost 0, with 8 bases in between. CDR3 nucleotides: TGTGCCAGCAGCCATCCCGGCTCTGGAAACACCATATATTTT. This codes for CASSHPGSGNTIYF.

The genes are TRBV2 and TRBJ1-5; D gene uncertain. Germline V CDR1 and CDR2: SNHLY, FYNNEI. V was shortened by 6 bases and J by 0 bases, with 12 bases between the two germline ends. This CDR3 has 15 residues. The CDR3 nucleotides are TGTGCCAGCAGCGTCATGCAGTATAGCAATCAGCCCCAGCATTTT. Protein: CASSVMQYSNQPQHF.

CDR3 sequence: CASSKQGDEQFF. The CDR3 DNA reads TGCGCCAGCAGCAAACAGGGAGATGAGCAGTTCTTC. The chain carries TRBV5-1 and TRBJ2-1, with D perhaps TRBD1 (6 bases). The CDR3 loop spans 12 amino acids. Between the trimmed V and J ends, which lost 4 bases and 8 bases, there was a span of 10 bases. CDR1 and CDR2 from the germline V gene are SGHRS and YFSETQ.

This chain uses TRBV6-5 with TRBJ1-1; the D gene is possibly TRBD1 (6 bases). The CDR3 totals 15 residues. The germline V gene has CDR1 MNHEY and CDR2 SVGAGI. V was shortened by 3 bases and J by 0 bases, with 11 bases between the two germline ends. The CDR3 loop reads CASSYSTGMNTEAFF. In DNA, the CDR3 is TGTGCCAGCAGTTATTCTACAGGGATGAACACTGAAGCTTTCTTT.

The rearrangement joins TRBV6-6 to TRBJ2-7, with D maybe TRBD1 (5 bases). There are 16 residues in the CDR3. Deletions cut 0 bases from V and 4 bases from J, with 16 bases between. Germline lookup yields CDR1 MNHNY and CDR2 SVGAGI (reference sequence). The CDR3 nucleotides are TGTGCCAGCAGTTACTCGACTCCCGCAGGGAAGTACGAGCAGTACTTC. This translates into CASSYSTPAGKYEQYF.

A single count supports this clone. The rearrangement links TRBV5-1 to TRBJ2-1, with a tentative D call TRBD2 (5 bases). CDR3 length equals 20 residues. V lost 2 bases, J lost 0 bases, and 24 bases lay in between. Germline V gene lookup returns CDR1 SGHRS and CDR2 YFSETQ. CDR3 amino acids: CASSLLRPTRGPNSYNEQFF. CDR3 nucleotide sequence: TGCGCCAGCAGCTTACTCCGACCTACCCGCGGGCCGAACTCCTACAATGAGCAGTTCTTC. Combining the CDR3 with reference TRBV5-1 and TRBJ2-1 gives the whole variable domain KAGVTQTPRYLIKTRGQQVTLSCSPISGHRSVSWYQQTPGQGLQFLFEYFSETQRNKGNFPGRFSGRQFSNSRSEMNVSTLELGDSALYLCASSLLRPTRGPNSYNEQFFGPGTRLTVL.